This T cell receptor beta chain comes out of a study of CD8 T cell repertoires and HIV-1 epitope variants (dated by TCRdb to the early 2020s). Study-wide context: In separate culture wells, T cells were stimulated with each of twenty-five peptides that represented autologous and known Gag and Nef epitope variants. A CMV, EBV and flu peptide pool, the Ebola AY9 epitope as negative control, and a no-peptide well were included as control conditions. The epitopes tested were three Gag epitope families plus Nef HW9 and YT9. Using the EasySep Human T Cell Enrichment Kit, T cells were enriched and then co-cultured with an equal number of autologous T cell-negative cells acting as antigen-presenting cells. Cultures ran for 10 days in IMDM with gentamicin, with half-media changes on days 3 and 7 adding IL-2, IL-7 and IL-15. A 1M T cell aliquot was kept as an uncultured baseline condition, separate from the 80 or so T cell cultures. Running each culture condition in triplicate, except for one peptide done in duplicate, gave a total of 70 to 85 T cell cultures.

Sequencing of TCR beta CDR3 regions was performed at survey depth on the immunoSEQ platform. The QIAamp DNA micro kit was used to extract genomic DNA from every cultured and uncultured CD8+ T cell population. For the original study's pipeline: Samples with fewer than 5,000 productive reads were excluded, resulting in the removal of about 7% of the 75 HIV peptide-stimulated cultures. Sequences were trimmed to CDR3 by a MANAFEST web app, and nonproductive sequences, CDR3s under 5 amino acids, and sequences not starting with C or ending with F/W were removed. Antigen-specific clonotypes had to expand in at least 2 of 3 replicates versus no-peptide control at FDR 0.01, only within one epitope family. A specific clonotype also had to show a frequency at least fivefold higher than in wells stimulated with peptides from other epitope families. The clones in this table, taken by TCRdb from immuneACCESS, are in-frame only. Not every clone is retained; where verified, under half of the shortfall comes from an unresolved V gene, and the cause of the rest is unknown. V and J calls and clone size are as listed in that table; D and trimming were resolved from the DNA. In this sample the table shows some 5,000 clones, 66% of which occur a single time. Jointly, the top ten make up about two fifths of the sample.

As to this clone: The specificity of this receptor is unknown. No clone much larger than this one lies a single base away; base qualities are absent.

General conclusions and limits of the study: The assay identified only TCR beta chains and indicated proliferation in response to antigen, without indicating T cell function or cytokine profile. Under ten antigen-specific TCR beta clonotypes were identified, and 6 or 7 of them appeared cross-reactive for autologous or known escape epitope variants. Roughly 5 clonotypes recognized the Nef KF9 family and one clonotype recognized the HW9 family, while no responses were seen to the TAALDMSHF plasma variant.

The EasySep Human CD8+ T Cell Enrichment Kit was used on day 10 to isolate CD8+ T cells from every culture. The CDR3 starts with the cysteine, ends with the phenylalanine, and has 14 residues. Only the CDR3 DNA stays, 42 bases, in frame from base 1. Based on the germline V gene, the CDR1 and CDR2 sequences are SGHDT and YYEEEE. V and J lose 2 bases and 8 bases, and a span of 11 bases separates them. The specimen was cultured CD8+ T cells derived from PBMCs. This sequence originates from a male donor with HIV. The sequence joins TRBV5-6 to TRBJ1-6; the D segment cannot be called with confidence. CDR3 protein: CASSLWEEDSPLHF. The DNA sequence is TGTGCCAGCAGCTTATGGGAGGAGGATTCACCCCTCCACTTT.